This T cell receptor (beta chain) was retrieved from a study of sequential checkpoint blockade in melanoma. Background on the study: Each arm's sequence ended with maintenance nivolumab.

The treatment denotes: randomized to nivolumab then ipilimumab (arm A) or the reverse (arm B). This clone was recorded once. CDR1 is SGHDT and CDR2 is YYEEEE in the germline V gene. The V gene end was trimmed by 0 bases and the J gene end by 3 bases; junction bases not matched to a gene: 1. The CDR3 is 14 residues long. The repertoire was sequenced with immunoSEQ multiplex PCR; TCRdb's copy has only in-frame clones and lacks some. The repertoire holds about 17,000 clones, with 70% as singletons. The gene calls are TRBV5-6 and TRBJ1-2; TRBD1 matches 8 bases. The sequence was collected from a human donor with melanoma. This sample comprised CD8+ T cells sorted from blood (inferred from file names), obtained from a patient given nivolumab and ipilimumab in sequence. In DNA, the CDR3 is TGTGCCAGCAGCTTGGGGACAGGGCACTATGGCTACACCTTC. Translation gives CASSLGTGHYGYTF. Based on the CDR3 plus reference TRBV5-6 and TRBJ1-2, the full variable domain is DAGVTQSPTHLIKTRGQQVTLRCSPKSGHDTVSWYQQALGQGPQFIFQYYEEEERQRGNFPDRFSGHQFPNYSSELNVNALLLGDSALYLCASSLGTGHYGYTFGSGTRLTVV.